This entry features one TCR beta chain sequence. There are 12 residues in the CDR3. Germline V CDR1 and CDR2: LNHDA, SQIVND (reference sequence). Trimming removed 5 bases at V and 1 base at J, with 3 bases between. These data come from a study of T cell responses to AZD1222 COVID-19 vaccine. Generated by immunoSEQ multiplex PCR, the TCRdb table keeps only in-frame clones and is missing some. The sample records some 120,000 clones, 70% to 90% being singletons. The receptor was derived from an adult who received the AZD1222 COVID-19 vaccine. Specimen: peripheral blood, collected 28 days after the second AZD1222 dose. This chain links TRBV19 with TRBJ1-3; no reliable D call. Here the CDR3 reads CASSVSGNTIYF. In DNA form, the CDR3 reads TGTGCCAGTAGTGTGTCTGGAAACACCATATATTTT. Looking up the rest from reference TRBV19 and TRBJ1-3 gives the full variable domain: DGGITQSPKYLFRKEGQNVTLSCEQNLNHDAMYWYRQDPGQGLRLIYYSQIVNDFQKGDIAEGYSVSREKKESFPLTVTSAQKNPTAFYLCASSVSGNTIYFGEGSWLTVV.